A single T cell receptor beta chain is shown here with its context. The clone's antigen remains unknown. Base qualities are not provided; no much larger clone lies one nucleotide away. Unmatched junction bases come to 6, with V trimmed by 6 bases and J by 7 bases. Based on the germline V gene (reference sequence), the CDR1 and CDR2 sequences are LNHDA and SQIVND. From cysteine to phenylalanine, the CDR3 is 15 amino acids long. Just the 45-base CDR3 DNA is kept, in frame starting at base 1. The study tested focal radiation therapy combined with CTLA-4 blockade (ipilimumab) in patients with chemo-refractory metastatic non-small-cell lung cancer. Library method: the immunoSEQ multiplex PCR assay. TCRdb took over this immuneACCESS table, retaining in-frame rearrangements with V and J assigned. Such tables are incomplete; in checked studies, under half of the missing clones stem from an unresolved V gene, and the remainder is unexplained. In all, the sample holds some 43,000 clones, and approximately 78% of those were seen once. The ten largest make up about 3.6% of the sample.

This sample is drawn from a study of radiotherapy plus CTLA-4 blockade in lung cancer (dated by TCRdb to 2017 to 2018). General notes on the study: Objective responses occurred in 18% of enrolled patients, and 30% to 35% achieved disease control. Summary of the overall study and its limitations: The strongest predictors of response, as reported, were early dynamic changes in blood T cell clones along with a rise in serum interferon-beta after radiation. TCR clones derived from tumors expanded in peripheral blood after treatment with radiotherapy and ipilimumab.

Here the sequenced sample was peripheral blood, taken from a patient treated with radiotherapy plus ipilimumab. This TCR was sampled from a human donor with non-small cell lung cancer who had stable disease on radiotherapy plus ipilimumab. The V and J genes are TRBV19 and TRBJ2-2, with TRBD1 matching 12 junction bases. The sequenced DNA: TGTGCCAGTAGATCGGGACAGGGGGCTTTCGGGGAGCTGTTTTTT. This translates into CASRSGQGAFGELFF.